This paragraph reports one T cell receptor (beta chain). TCRdb's table, derived via immunoSEQ multiplex PCR, lists solely in-frame clones and lacks some. The sample carries over 45,000 clones, 75% to 90% recorded once. V lost 6 bases and J 5 bases, leaving 13 bases between the germline ends. From germline, CDR1 is LNHDA and CDR2 SQIVND (reference sequence). The CDR3 loop spans 13 amino acids. The sample originates from a study of OX40 agonist ivuxolimab in advanced cancers. The TCR originated in an adult with an advanced solid tumor such as melanoma, head and neck, liver or kidney cancer. This specimen was CD4+ or CD8+ T cells sorted from blood, taken in a trial of the OX40 agonist ivuxolimab. The chain has TRBV19 and TRBJ2-5; D gene uncertain. CDR3 DNA sequence: TGTGCCAGTAGCGAAGGACCCCTGGAGACCCAGTACTTC. Residues: CASSEGPLETQYF.